The source of this T cell receptor (beta chain) is a study of blood T cell repertoires in COVID-19. Looking at the study overall: There were acute and convalescent COVID-19 samples, and they came from the United States, Italy and Spain.

CDR3 size: 15 residues. Germline V gene lookup returns CDR1 MNHEY and CDR2 SVGEGT. With 7 bases clipped from V and 1 base from J, the junction kept 9 bases outside the gene matches. Authors' analysis steps: Estimation of nucleated cell counts was performed using reference gene primer amplification. Sequenced by immunoSEQ multiplex PCR; TCRdb stores in-frame clones only, minus some. V and J calls plus clone size are reproduced from that table; the DNA served to infer D and trimming. The top ten clones hold roughly 2% of a sample with about 170,000 clones, about four fifths of them seen once. The chain uses TRBV6-2 or TRBV6-3 and TRBJ1-1, with TRBD1 matching 7 bases. The source material was peripheral blood. This sequence was found in a woman older than 75 with acute or convalescent COVID-19. CDR3 nucleotide sequence: TGTGCCAGCAACCCCCTCACAGGGGCGAACACTGAAGCTTTCTTT. Protein product: CASNPLTGANTEAFF.